The clone carrying this T cell receptor (beta chain) was counted between two and nine times. Here immunoSEQ multiplex PCR was the method, and the copy in TCRdb shows in-frame clones only, minus some. Found here are some 290,000 clones, around 84% of them singletons; the top ten hold 1.5% to 2.5%. This entry comes from a study of Ad26.COV2.S vaccination and SARS-CoV-2 variants. V dropped 4 bases and J dropped 0 bases, with 5 bases sitting between them. The germline CDR1 and CDR2 sequences are SGHRS and YFSETQ. The CDR3 runs to 13 residues. Treatment given: roughly 20 received Ad26.COV2.S at low or high dose, single or two shots; 5 received placebo; per-sample allocation not given. Sample collection was performed on day 63 after the first vaccine or placebo injection. An adult donor aged 18-55 years was enrolled in Boston. An Ad26 vector that expressed Wuhan-strain SARS-CoV-2 spike constituted the vaccine.

The input for sequencing was peripheral blood, taken in a trial of Ad26.COV2.S vaccine versus placebo. The source of this sequence is a person between 18 and 59 years old who received the Ad26.COV2.S COVID-19 vaccine or a placebo. This chain uses TRBV5-1 with TRBJ1-3; D is uncertain. The CDR3 spells CASSDPSGNTIYF. As DNA, the CDR3 is TGCGCCAGCAGCGACCCCTCTGGAAACACCATATATTTT.